Listed below are T cell receptor beta chains from one sample, sequenced in a study of response to subunit inactivated influenza vaccine. One entry per CDR3 protein results from TCRdb running MiXCR on the RT-PCR reads. Of under 950,000 distinct CDR3 sequences listed, about 20% are singletons. The specimen comprised PBMCs from blood, sampled roughly 5 days after vaccination. The source is a man in his fifties or sixties who received an inactivated influenza vaccine. The CDR3 runs from the conserved cysteine through the conserved F or W. D genes are given only for firm matches. Clone sizes are given selectively: once, few, many, or a class where the clone is expanded.

abundance: .
j_gene: TRBJ1-1
d_gene: TRBD1
v_gene: TRBV14
CDR3aa: CASSQLNRGYEVFF
CDR3nt: TGTGCCAGCAGCCAATTGAACAGGGGTTATGAAGTTTTCTTT

abundance: few
j_gene: TRBJ2-7
d_gene: TRBD2
v_gene: TRBV15
CDR3aa: CATSRERGVTYEQYF
CDR3nt: TGTGCCACCAGCAGAGAGCGGGGGGTTACCTACGAGCAGTACTTC

abundance: few
j_gene: TRBJ2-1
d_gene: .
v_gene: TRBV5-1
CDR3aa: CASSFGQEYNEQFF
CDR3nt: TGCGCCAGCAGCTTTGGACAAGAATACAATGAGCAGTTCTTC

abundance: few
j_gene: TRBJ2-5
d_gene: TRBD1
v_gene: TRBV7-2
CDR3aa: CASSLVGTGGKETQYF
CDR3nt: TGTGCCAGCAGCTTAGTTGGGACAGGGGGAAAGGAGACCCAGTACTTC

abundance: .
j_gene: TRBJ2-3
d_gene: TRBD2
v_gene: TRBV7-2
CDR3aa: CASSSASGGQKSTDTQYF
CDR3nt: TGTGCCAGCAGCTCAGCTAGCGGGGGTCAAAAAAGCACAGATACGCAGTATTTT

abundance: few
j_gene: TRBJ1-1
d_gene: .
v_gene: TRBV6-1
CDR3aa: CASSKLKGNTEAFF
CDR3nt: TGTGCCAGCAGTAAACTCAAGGGGAACACTGAAGCTTTCTTT

abundance: many
j_gene: TRBJ1-1
d_gene: .
v_gene: TRBV6-6
CDR3aa: CASSYGQIEAFF
CDR3nt: TGTGCCAGCAGTTATGGACAGATTGAAGCTTTCTTT

abundance: .
j_gene: TRBJ2-1
d_gene: .
v_gene: TRBV24-1
CDR3aa: CATSDTGTGTDEQFF
CDR3nt: TGTGCCACCAGTGATACCGGGACGGGGACCGATGAGCAGTTCTTC

abundance: many
j_gene: TRBJ2-7
d_gene: .
v_gene: TRBV10-3
CDR3aa: CATFHQGTYEQYF
CDR3nt: TGTGCCACCTTTCACCAGGGGACCTACGAGCAGTACTTC

abundance: .
j_gene: TRBJ1-1
d_gene: .
v_gene: TRBV7-2
CDR3aa: CASSLDRAIAFF
CDR3nt: TGTGCCAGCAGCTTAGACAGGGCCATAGCTTTCTTT

abundance: .
j_gene: TRBJ2-1
d_gene: TRBD2
v_gene: TRBV14
CDR3aa: CASSQVIARAGLAGVYNEQFF
CDR3nt: TGTGCCAGCAGCCAAGTCATCGCCAGGGCGGGACTAGCGGGAGTCTACAATGAGCAGTTCTTC

abundance: .
j_gene: TRBJ2-1
d_gene: .
v_gene: TRBV6-5
CDR3aa: CASSYATLWSSYNEQFF
CDR3nt: TGTGCCAGCAGTTACGCTACACTCTGGAGCTCCTACAATGAGCAGTTCTTC

abundance: few
j_gene: TRBJ2-3
d_gene: .
v_gene: TRBV20-1
CDR3aa: CSAQTGAGTDTQYF
CDR3nt: TGCAGTGCTCAGACGGGGGCTGGCACAGATACGCAGTATTTT

abundance: .
j_gene: TRBJ2-5
d_gene: .
v_gene: TRBV7-8
CDR3aa: CASSVWPFQETQYF
CDR3nt: TGTGCCAGCAGCGTTTGGCCCTTCCAAGAGACCCAGTACTTC

abundance: few
j_gene: TRBJ1-5
d_gene: TRBD1
v_gene: TRBV12-3/TRBV12-4
CDR3aa: CASRPGTVSNQPQHF
CDR3nt: TGTGCCAGCAGACCCGGGACAGTTAGCAATCAGCCCCAGCATTTT

abundance: .
j_gene: TRBJ2-7
d_gene: .
v_gene: TRBV4-3
CDR3aa: CASSQMGAPTYEQYF
CDR3nt: TGCGCCAGCAGCCAGATGGGAGCCCCGACTTACGAGCAGTACTTC

abundance: few
j_gene: TRBJ2-7
d_gene: .
v_gene: TRBV18
CDR3aa: CASSPWGPREQYF
CDR3nt: TGTGCCAGCTCACCATGGGGACCGAGGGAGCAGTACTTC

abundance: .
j_gene: TRBJ2-5
d_gene: .
v_gene: TRBV6-2/TRBV6-3
CDR3aa: CASSWDARQETQYF
CDR3nt: TGTGCCAGCAGCTGGGACGCCAGACAAGAGACCCAGTACTTC

abundance: .
j_gene: TRBJ1-1
d_gene: .
v_gene: TRBV10-3
CDR3aa: CAISMVNTEAFF
CDR3nt: TGTGCCATCAGCATGGTGAACACTGAAGCTTTCTTT

abundance: many
j_gene: TRBJ2-1
d_gene: TRBD2
v_gene: TRBV29-1
CDR3aa: CSGESGSHPFF
CDR3nt: TGCAGCGGTGAGAGCGGGAGTCATCCGTTCTTC

abundance: .
j_gene: TRBJ2-3
d_gene: .
v_gene: TRBV20-1
CDR3aa: CSARDYGRDTQYF
CDR3nt: TGCAGTGCTAGAGATTACGGGAGAGATACGCAGTATTTT

abundance: .
j_gene: TRBJ2-3
d_gene: .
v_gene: TRBV4-3
CDR3aa: CASSQESTSIGTDTQYF
CDR3nt: TGCGCCAGCAGCCAAGAGTCGACGTCAATTGGCACAGATACGCAGTATTTT

abundance: few
j_gene: TRBJ2-5
d_gene: TRBD1
v_gene: TRBV11-1
CDR3aa: CASSTRETGGETQYF
CDR3nt: TGTGCCAGCAGCACAAGGGAAACAGGGGGAGAGACCCAGTACTTC